The present TCR beta chain was sequenced within a study of identifying expanded T cells in peripheral blood. No infections or other immune events were documented during collection. This clone was observed a single time. The assay was immunoSEQ multiplex PCR, and TCRdb's table has in-frame clones only and misses some. The sample has about 110,000 clones, about 85% seen once; the top ten hold under 9%. The CDR3 runs 16 residues. Sequenced material: blood. The sequence was collected from a person between 18 and 75 years old in good health. V usage is TRBV21-1 and J usage is TRBJ2-7; the table calls TRBD2, which could not be checked here. TRBV21-1 is designated a pseudogene. The CDR3 is CASSSTSAGGTYEQYF. The CDR3 DNA is TGTGCCAGCAGCTCAACCTCGGCGGGTGGAACCTACGAGCAGTACTTC.